A selection of T cell receptor beta chains follows, all from one sample in a study of a mutant IDH1 vaccine in newly diagnosed glioma. Generated by immunoSEQ multiplex PCR, the TCRdb table keeps only in-frame clones and is missing some. This table has just under 95,000 clones, just under 80% appearing once. The source material was PBMCs, sampled from a glioma patient treated with radiotherapy, temozolomide or both. The receptors derive from a man aged 35-49 years with glioma. The CDR3 runs from the conserved cysteine through the conserved F or W. A D gene is named only where the DNA matches it firmly. Some rows mark clone size as missing; the rest say once, few, many or name a class of expanded clone.

clone_size	v_call	j_call	d_call	cdr3_length	cdr3_aa	cdr3_nt
-	TRBV6-4	TRBJ1-2	-	16	CASSEYDRRGGYGYTF	TGTGCCAGCAGTGAATACGACAGAAGGGGCGGCTATGGCTACACCTTC
-	TRBV7-2	TRBJ2-7	-	15	CASSLQASDYYEQYF	TGTGCCAGCAGCTTACAGGCTAGCGATTACTACGAGCAGTACTTC
-	TRBV4-2	TRBJ2-7	TRBD2	16	CASSQYGTSDSYEQYF	TGTGCCAGCAGCCAATACGGGACTAGCGATTCCTACGAGCAGTACTTC
few	TRBV2	TRBJ1-2	TRBD1	17	CASSETGTGSDRYGYTF	TGTGCCAGCAGTGAAACTGGGACAGGGAGCGATCGCTATGGCTACACCTTC
once	TRBV29-1	TRBJ2-1	-	13	CSVEAGFSDEQFF	TGCAGCGTTGAGGCAGGGTTCAGCGATGAGCAGTTCTTC
-	TRBV28	TRBJ1-4	-	14	CASRGERTPEKLFF	TGTGCCAGCAGGGGTGAAAGGACACCCGAAAAACTGTTTTTT
-	TRBV6-1	TRBJ1-6	-	14	CASSEAGGYSPLHF	TGTGCCAGCAGTGAGGCTGGGGGGTACTCACCCCTCCACTTT
-	TRBV27	TRBJ2-2	TRBD1	15	CASRTGQGWTGELFF	TGTGCCAGCAGAACGGGACAGGGGTGGACCGGGGAGCTGTTTTTT
-	TRBV4-3	TRBJ2-1	-	14	CASSQAGTFNEQFF	TGCGCCAGCAGCCAAGCCGGGACGTTCAATGAGCAGTTCTTC
-	TRBV5-6	TRBJ1-1	TRBD1	14	CASSSTGRNTEAFF	TGTGCCAGCAGCTCGACAGGGAGGAACACTGAAGCTTTCTTT